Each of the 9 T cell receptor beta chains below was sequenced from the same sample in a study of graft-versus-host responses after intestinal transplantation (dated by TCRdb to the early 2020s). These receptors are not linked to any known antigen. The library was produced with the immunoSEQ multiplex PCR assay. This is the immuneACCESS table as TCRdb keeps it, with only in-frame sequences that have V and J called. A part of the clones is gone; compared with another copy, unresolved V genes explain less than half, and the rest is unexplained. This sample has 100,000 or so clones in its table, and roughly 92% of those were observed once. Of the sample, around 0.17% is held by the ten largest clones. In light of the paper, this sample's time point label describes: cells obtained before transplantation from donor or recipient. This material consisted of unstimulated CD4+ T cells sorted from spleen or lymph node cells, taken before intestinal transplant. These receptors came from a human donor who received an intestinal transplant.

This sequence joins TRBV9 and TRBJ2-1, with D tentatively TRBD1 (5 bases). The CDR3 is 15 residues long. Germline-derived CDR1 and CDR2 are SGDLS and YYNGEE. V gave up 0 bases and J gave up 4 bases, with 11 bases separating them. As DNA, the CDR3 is TGTGCCAGCAGCGTAGCCAGGGATAATTACAATGAGCAGTTCTTC. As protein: CASSVARDNYNEQFF.

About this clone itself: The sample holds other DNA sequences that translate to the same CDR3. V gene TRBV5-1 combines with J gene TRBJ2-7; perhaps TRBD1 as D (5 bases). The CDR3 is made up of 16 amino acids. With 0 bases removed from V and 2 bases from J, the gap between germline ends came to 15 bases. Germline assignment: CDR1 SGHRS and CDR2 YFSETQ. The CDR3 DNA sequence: TGCGCCAGCAGCTTGGACATGATGGGGCAGCCCTACGAGCAGTACTTC. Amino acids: CASSLDMMGQPYEQYF. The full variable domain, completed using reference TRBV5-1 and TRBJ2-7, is KAGVTQTPRYLIKTRGQQVTLSCSPISGHRSVSWYQQTPGQGLQFLFEYFSETQRNKGNFPGRFSGRQFSNSRSEMNVSTLELGDSALYLCASSLDMMGQPYEQYFGPGTRLTVT.

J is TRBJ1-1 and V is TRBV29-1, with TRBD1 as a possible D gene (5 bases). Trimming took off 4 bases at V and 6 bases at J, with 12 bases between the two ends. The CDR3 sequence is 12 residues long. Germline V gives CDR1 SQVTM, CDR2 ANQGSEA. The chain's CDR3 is CSVVGDRAEAFF. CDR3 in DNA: TGCAGCGTTGTAGGGGATCGAGCTGAAGCTTTCTTT.

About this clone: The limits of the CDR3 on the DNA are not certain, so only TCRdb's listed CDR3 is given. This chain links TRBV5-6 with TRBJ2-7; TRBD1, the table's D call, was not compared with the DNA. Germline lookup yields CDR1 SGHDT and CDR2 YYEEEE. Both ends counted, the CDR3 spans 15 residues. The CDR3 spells CASSFGPGQTYEQYF.

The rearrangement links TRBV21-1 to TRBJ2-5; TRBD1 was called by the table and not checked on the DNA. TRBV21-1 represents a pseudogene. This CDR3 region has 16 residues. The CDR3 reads CASSPNRQGAKETQYF. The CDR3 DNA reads TGTGCCAGCAGCCCTAACAGGCAGGGGGCTAAAGAGACCCAGTACTTC.

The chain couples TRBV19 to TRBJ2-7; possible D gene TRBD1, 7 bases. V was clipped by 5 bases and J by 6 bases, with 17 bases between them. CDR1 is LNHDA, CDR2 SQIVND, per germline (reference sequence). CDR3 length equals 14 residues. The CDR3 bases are TGTGCCAGTAGTTCCCAGCAGGGGGGTCTCGAGCAGTACTTC. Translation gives CASSSQQGGLEQYF.

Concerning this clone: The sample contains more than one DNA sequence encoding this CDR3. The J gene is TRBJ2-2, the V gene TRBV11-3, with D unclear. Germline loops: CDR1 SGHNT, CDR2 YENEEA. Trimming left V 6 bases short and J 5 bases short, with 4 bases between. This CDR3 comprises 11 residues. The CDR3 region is CASSRTGELFF. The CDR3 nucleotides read TGTGCCAGCAGTCGTACCGGGGAGCTGTTTTTT.

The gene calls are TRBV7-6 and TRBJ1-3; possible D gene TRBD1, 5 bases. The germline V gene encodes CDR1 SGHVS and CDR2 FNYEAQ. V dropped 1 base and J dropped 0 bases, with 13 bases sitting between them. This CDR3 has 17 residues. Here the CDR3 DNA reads TGTGCCAGCAGCTTAGGGGCAGGGTCCCGCTCTGGAAACACCATATATTTT. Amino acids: CASSLGAGSRSGNTIYF.

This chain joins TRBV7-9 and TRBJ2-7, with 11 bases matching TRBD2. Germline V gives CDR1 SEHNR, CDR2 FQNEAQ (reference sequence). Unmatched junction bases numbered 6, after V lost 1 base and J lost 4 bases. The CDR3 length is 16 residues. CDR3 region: CASSLVSSGRKYEQYF. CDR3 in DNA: TGTGCCAGCAGCTTAGTGTCTAGCGGGAGGAAGTACGAGCAGTACTTC. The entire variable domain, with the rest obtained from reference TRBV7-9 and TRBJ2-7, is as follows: DTGVSQNPRHKITKRGQNVTFRCDPISEHNRLYWYRQTLGQGPEFLTYFQNEAQLEKSRLLSDRFSAERPKGSFSTLEIQRTEQGDSAMYLCASSLVSSGRKYEQYFGPGTRLTVT.